The 10 T cell receptor beta chains below come from one sample, sequenced in a study of Tregs in tolerant kidney transplant recipients (dated by TCRdb to the late 2010s). The protocol used for the library was the immunoSEQ multiplex PCR assay. TCRdb obtained this table from immuneACCESS and retained in-frame rearrangements with V and J assigned. These tables miss some clones; where compared with another copy, unresolved V genes account for less than half of the shortfall, and the remainder is unexplained. The sample table records tens of thousands of clones; around nine tenths of these occur just once. The ten most abundant clones make up 4.7% of the sample. Sequences were obtained from CD8+ T cells from blood. These receptors originate from a human donor in good health.

The chain uses TRBV9 and TRBJ1-4, with TRBD1 matching 10 bases. This CDR3 has 15 residues. Germline trimming cut 4 bases from V and 3 bases from J; bases unmatched to any gene: 3. CDR1 and CDR2 (germline): SGDLS, YYNGEE. The CDR3, as DNA: TGTGCCAGCAGCCCCGGACAGGGGGCTAATGAAAAACTGTTTTTT. As protein: CASSPGQGANEKLFF.

V and J are TRBV6-1 and TRBJ1-6; D uncertain. Trimming removed 7 bases from V and 4 bases from J, with 8 bases in between. The CDR3 runs to 13 residues. Germline V gene sequence: CDR1 MNHNS, CDR2 SASEGT. The CDR3 loop is CASNSAYNSPLHF. DNA of the CDR3: TGTGCCAGCAACTCAGCTTATAATTCACCCCTCCACTTT.

This clone was found a few times. The chain joins TRBV7-9 to TRBJ2-3, with 7 bases lining up with TRBD2. The CDR3 runs 15 residues. With V trimmed by 5 bases and J by 0 bases, 5 bases remained unmatched. Germline lookup yields CDR1 SEHNR and CDR2 FQNEAQ (reference sequence). CDR3 nucleotides: TGTGCCAGCAGCCAAGCGGGAAGTAGCACAGATACGCAGTATTTT. The encoded protein is CASSQAGSSTDTQYF.

Worth noting for this clone: The junction does not match germline at one end; this may be a read error. The genes are TRBV7-7 and TRBJ2-1; possibly TRBD2 for D (7 bases). The CDR3 is made up of 16 amino acids. Germline V gives CDR1 SSHAT, CDR2 FNYEAQ (reference sequence). The CDR3 protein is CASSLDAGALYNEQFF. The CDR3 DNA sequence: TGTGCTAGCAGCTTAGATGCGGGGGCCCTCTACAATGAGCAGTTCTTC.

The chain has TRBV6-5 and TRBJ2-7; no firm D call. The CDR3 has 12 amino acids. The germline CDR1 and CDR2 sequences are MNHEY and SVGAGI. Trimming pared 2 bases from V and 3 bases from J, leaving 5 bases between. For the CDR3, the DNA is TGTGCCAGCAGTTACGTTGGCTACGAGCAGTACTTC. Translating it yields CASSYVGYEQYF.

CDR3 sequence: CASSFSVNNQPQHF. CDR3 nucleotide sequence: TGTGCCAGCAGTTTCAGCGTCAATAATCAGCCCCAGCATTTT. The chain has TRBV27 and TRBJ1-5; no firm D call. Germline V gives CDR1 MNHEY, CDR2 SMNVEV (reference sequence). This CDR3 has 14 residues. V was pared by 3 bases and J by 4 bases, with 10 bases between.

The chain combines TRBV7-8 with TRBJ2-5; TRBD1 matches at 7 bases. With the DNA end fitting TRBJ2-7 better, the J assignment may be wrong. Germline V gives CDR1 SGHVS, CDR2 FQNEAQ. The CDR3 is 15 amino acids. The CDR3 nucleotides are TGTGCCAGCAGCCTAAGGAATAGAGGGGGCCTCGAGCAGTACTTC. The encoded protein is CASSLRNRGGLEQYF.

V and J are TRBV29-1 and TRBJ2-7, with 7 bases aligning to TRBD1. CDR1 is SQVTM and CDR2 is ANQGSEA in the germline V gene. V lost 8 bases, J lost 0 bases, and 7 bases stayed unmatched. The CDR3 is made up of 13 amino acids. The CDR3 loop is CSTYRQGSYEQYF. CDR3 sequence (DNA): TGCAGCACATACAGACAGGGCTCCTACGAGCAGTACTTC.

V usage is TRBV27 and J usage is TRBJ2-7, with D unresolved. Trimming pared 2 bases from V and 3 bases from J, leaving 11 bases between. The CDR3 runs to 14 residues. From germline, CDR1 is MNHEY and CDR2 SMNVEV (reference sequence). CDR3 in DNA: TGTGCCAGCAGTTTACTTGGAGACTTCTACGAGCAGTACTTC. Translation: CASSLLGDFYEQYF.

V usage is TRBV29-1 and J usage is TRBJ2-7, with D possibly called TRBD1 or TRBD2 (5 bases each). The germline V and J ends were trimmed by 0 bases and 5 bases, with 14 bases remaining between them. Per the germline V gene, CDR1 is SQVTM and CDR2 is ANQGSEA. This CDR3 comprises 14 residues. The CDR3 bases are TGCAGCGTTGAAGAGCCAGGGTACGGGAACGAGCAGTACTTC. Translated, it gives CSVEEPGYGNEQYF.